This T cell receptor beta chain was identified during a study of T cell responses to AZD1222 COVID-19 vaccine (dated by TCRdb to the early 2020s). Notes on the research overall: AZD1222 recipients whose second dose came at about 4 weeks and those whose second dose came at about 12 weeks were combined into one group, since spike-specific TCR depth and breadth did not differ between the two schedules. A total of about 240 trial participants underwent TCR sequencing, of whom some 210 received two doses of AZD1222 and some 25 received two doses of the MenACWY control vaccine. Trial participants were enrolled by age into 18-55, 56-69 and 70-plus year subgroups, with roughly 160, 29 and 62 TCR-sequenced participants respectively.

V is trimmed back by 4 bases and J by 3 bases, and the junction contains 8 bases that no gene match accounts for. CDR1 and CDR2 are drawn from the germline V gene: SGDLS, YYNGEE. From the cysteine up to the phenylalanine, the CDR3 has a length of 15 residues. Only CDR3 DNA is held: 45 bases, read in frame from base 1. The CDR3 regions of human TCRbeta chains were analyzed by immunosequencing. The study's own analysis went as follows. Repertoire TCRs were matched against a reference library of SARS-CoV-2-specific TCRs generated with the MIRA antigen-specificity platform. Breadth meant the fraction of unique TCRs that were SARS-CoV-2-associated, whereas depth meant the fraction of total T cells that were SARS-CoV-2-associated. Using the MIRA data, each spike-specific TCR was mapped to the spike region that the TCR reacts to and placed in a CD4 or CD8 class. Log10-transformed breadth and depth values were compared by one-way ANOVA with Sidak's multiple comparisons tests. TCRdb retrieved this table from immuneACCESS and kept in-frame rearrangements only. Not all clones are present; in checked studies, unresolved V genes account for under half, and no reason is known for the remainder. V, J and clone size are taken as reported in that table, and D and trimming were inferred from the DNA itself. The sample table records some 75,000 clones; roughly 90% of these occur just once. 11% of the sample belongs to the ten largest clones.

What the work shows at the level of the full study, not this receptor alone: CD4 TCRs associated with the vaccine covered the entire spike protein, and the dominant responses were in regions 160-218 and 743-854. After two AZD1222 doses, spike-specific TCR breadth and depth were significantly higher than at day 0 and than in MenACWY recipients. In the small 56-69-year group, the increase in depth fell short of significance, most likely because of low power. Conclusions about previously exposed vaccinees were limited because only six AZD1222 recipients were SARS-CoV-2 seropositive at baseline. No day 14 peak-response samples were available, so repertoires were characterized only after the peak T cell response. Participants were mostly white British and included more females than males, and it was suggested by the authors that clonal diversity may have been underestimated. Nearly half of unique spike-specific TCRs reportedly recognized epitopes outside regions mutated in the B.1.351 and B.1.1.7 variants.

About this clone itself: Its cognate antigen has yet to be identified. There are no base qualities to consult, and no much larger clone falls within one base.

The time point label of this sample denotes: baseline before first vaccination. The vaccinee samples were drawn from two UK trials, COV001 and COV002, one of which was a single-blind randomized controlled phase 2/3 trial testing AZD1222 (ChAdOx1 nCoV-19) in healthy adults. For TCRbeta chain sequencing, PBMC samples were collected from trial participants at day 0 and at day 28 after the second dose. The chain is assembled from TRBV9 and TRBJ2-7; the central 9 bases match TRBD2. This receptor was identified in an adult in good health. Sequencing was performed on peripheral blood, taken on day 0 of AZD1222 vaccination. Here is the DNA: TGTGCCAGCAGCCGAGGCAATAGCGGGAGCTACGAGCAGTACTTC. Its coded protein is CASSRGNSGSYEQYF.